Here is one TCR beta chain with its context. V dropped 1 base and J dropped 4 bases, with 11 bases sitting between them. This CDR3 has 15 amino acids. CDR1 SGHTA and CDR2 FQGTGA come from the germline V gene. The sample belongs to a study of control samples from healthy donors and cancer patients. The table came from immunoSEQ multiplex PCR; TCRdb's copy has only in-frame clones and leaves some out. This sample has 20,000 to 30,000 clones, with approximately 91% found just once. The sequence derives from a man aged 50 to 60 with lung cancer. The sequencing input was PBMCs. This chain links TRBV7-3 with TRBJ2-1; D gene unclear. DNA of the CDR3: TGTGCCAGCAGCTTAATGGCCTTATCGTACAATGAGCAGTTCTTC. Amino acids: CASSLMALSYNEQFF. Filled out from reference TRBV7-3 and TRBJ2-1, the complete variable domain reads GAGVSQTPSNKVTEKGKYVELRCDPISGHTALYWYRQSLGQGPEFLIYFQGTGAADDSGLPNDRFFAVRPEGSVSTLKIQRTERGDSAVYLCASSLMALSYNEQFFGPGTRLTVL.